One and the same sample provided the 28 T cell receptor beta chains below, sequenced in a study of OX40 agonist ivuxolimab in advanced cancers. Some clones are missing from TCRdb's copy, which holds only in-frame ones; the method was immunoSEQ multiplex PCR. This repertoire shows around 75,000 clones, roughly 91% found once; its top ten account for around 2.4%. The material sequenced was CD4+ or CD8+ T cells sorted from blood, taken in a trial of the OX40 agonist ivuxolimab. All receptors derive from an adult with an advanced solid tumor such as melanoma, head and neck, liver or kidney cancer.

This rearrangement joins TRBV4-1 to TRBJ1-1, with 7 bases matching TRBD1. J was trimmed by 5 bases and V by 1 base; bases with no gene match: 7. CDR3 size: 15 residues. Germline V CDR1 and CDR2: MGHRA, YSYEKL. CDR3 DNA sequence: TGCGCCAGCAGCCAAGCGACTAGGGGGCGGACTGAAGCTTTCTTT. Translating gives CASSQATRGRTEAFF.

V gene TRBV5-1 combines with J gene TRBJ2-1; the match to TRBD2 covers 9 bases. J gave up 9 bases and V 5 bases, and 12 bases lay outside the gene matches. This CDR3 has 15 amino acids. Germline values: CDR1 SGHRS, CDR2 YFSETQ. The CDR3 DNA sequence: TGCGCCAGCAGGGTAGCGGGGGAGAGGACGGGTGAGCAGTTCTTC. Protein: CASRVAGERTGEQFF.

This clone showed up just a few times. Within the sample, other DNA sequences also encode this same CDR3. The chain carries TRBV30 and TRBJ1-1, with 8 bases identical to TRBD1. The length of the CDR3 is 15 residues. The trim removed 3 bases at V and 0 bases at J, leaving 6 bases unmatched. Germline V gives CDR1 GTSNPN, CDR2 SVGIG (reference sequence). CDR3 DNA: TGTGCCTGGAGGGAGGGGGACAGGATGAACACTGAAGCTTTCTTT. It encodes CAWREGDRMNTEAFF.

This clone was counted only a few times. V is TRBV6-5 and J is TRBJ1-2; possibly TRBD1 for D (5 bases). The germline V gene has CDR1 MNHEY and CDR2 SVGAGI. With 5 bases removed from V and 7 bases from J, the gap between germline ends came to 20 bases. The CDR3 has 15 residues. This CDR3 reads CASSPVPGQLSGYTF. Here the CDR3 DNA reads TGTGCCAGCAGTCCCGTTCCGGGGCAACTCAGTGGCTACACCTTC.

The chain joins TRBV28 to TRBJ2-1; a possible D gene is TRBD1 (5 bases). The V end was cut by 3 bases, the J end by 13 bases, with 10 bases between. The CDR3 runs to 11 residues. Germline V gene data show CDR1 as MDHEN and CDR2 as SYDVKM. CDR3 sequence reads: CASSFSRVQFF. CDR3 DNA: TGTGCCAGCAGTTTTTCCAGGGTCCAGTTCTTC.

The chain joins TRBV14 to TRBJ2-1; D ambiguous. The CDR3 is made up of 14 amino acids. Germline V CDR1 and CDR2: SGHDN, FVKESK. V was cut by 4 bases and J by 1 base, with 8 bases left in between. The CDR3 nucleotides read TGTGCCAGCAGCCCGAGACTTTCCTACAATGAGCAGTTCTTC. Encoded protein: CASSPRLSYNEQFF.

The chain couples TRBV9 to TRBJ2-2; 9 nucleotides align to TRBD2. CDR1 is SGDLS, CDR2 YYNGEE, per germline. The V segment lost 4 bases and the J segment 6 bases; nucleotides outside the gene matches: 7. This CDR3 spans 15 amino acids. DNA for the CDR3: TGTGCCAGCAGCCCGGCGGGAGGGCCCCCCGGGGAGCTGTTTTTT. It encodes CASSPAGGPPGELFF.

The chain joins TRBV7-8 to TRBJ1-1; TRBD1 might be the D (6 bases). Germline V gives CDR1 SGHVS, CDR2 FQNEAQ. Deletions cut 3 bases from V and 8 bases from J, with 10 bases between. This CDR3 spans 12 amino acids. CDR3 in amino acids: CASSFTGTEAFF. The CDR3 region has the DNA TGTGCCAGCAGCTTCACCGGGACAGAAGCTTTCTTT.

The chain uses TRBV5-1 and TRBJ1-1; weak D call: TRBD1 (6 bases). Germline CDR1 SGHRS, CDR2 YFSETQ. V lost 1 base, J lost 10 bases, and 17 bases lay in between. The CDR3 spans 14 residues. The CDR3 bases are TGCGCCAGCAGCTTGCCTCCAGGGGACGGACGAGCTTTCTTT. Translation: CASSLPPGDGRAFF.

The chain couples TRBV5-6 to TRBJ2-7; a possible D gene is TRBD2 (5 bases). V dropped 0 bases and J dropped 5 bases, with 15 bases sitting between them. Per germline, CDR1 SGHDT and CDR2 YYEEEE. CDR3 length equals 15 residues. The CDR3: CASSLDRRSIDEQYF. CDR3 DNA: TGTGCCAGCAGCTTGGATAGGAGGAGCATTGACGAGCAGTACTTC.

V is TRBV30 and J is TRBJ2-7, with 13 bases matching TRBD2. Germline-derived CDR1 and CDR2 are GTSNPN and SVGIG (reference sequence). The CDR3 loop spans 13 amino acids. Trimming removed 7 bases from V and 6 bases from J; junction bases left unmatched: 6. The CDR3 DNA is TGTGCCTTAAGGACTAGCGGGAGAGGCGAGCAGTACTTC. Its protein product is CALRTSGRGEQYF.

This clone has just one count. The chain employs TRBV2 and TRBJ2-5, with 7 bases fitting TRBD2. Germline V gene data show CDR1 as SNHLY and CDR2 as FYNNEI. Trimming took 3 bases from V and 5 from J; bases not matched to a gene: 3. CDR3 length: 13 amino acids. CDR3 nucleotides: TGTGCCAGCAGTGATGTAGCGGGCGAGACCCAGTACTTC. This sequence encodes CASSDVAGETQYF.

The J gene is TRBJ1-1, the V gene TRBV21-1; no check of the table's D call, TRBD1, against the DNA was made. TRBV21-1 constitutes a pseudogene. The CDR3 has 16 amino acids. The DNA of the CDR3 is TGTGCCAGCAGCAAACGGCAGGGTAAGGTGAACACTGAAGCTTTCTTT. This sequence encodes CASSKRQGKVNTEAFF.

The J gene is TRBJ2-2, the V gene TRBV11-3; D is possibly TRBD1 (6 bases). CDR1 and CDR2 (germline): SGHNT, YENEEA. The CDR3 consists of 15 residues. Trimming stripped 1 base from V and 0 bases from J, with 6 bases between. CDR3 nucleotides: TGTGCCAGCAGCTTAGGGGGGCCGAACACCGGGGAGCTGTTTTTT. Translation gives CASSLGGPNTGELFF.

The rearrangement joins TRBV19 to TRBJ2-3, with D possibly being TRBD1 or TRBD2 (5 bases each). The CDR3 is made up of 14 amino acids. Germline CDR1 is LNHDA and CDR2 is SQIVND (reference sequence). With 11 bases removed from V and 3 bases from J, the gap between germline ends came to 18 bases. CDR3 in amino acids: CAVRHRGGTDTQYF. CDR3 sequence (DNA): TGTGCCGTAAGACACCGGGGCGGGACAGATACGCAGTATTTT.

The rearrangement uses TRBV5-8 and TRBJ2-3; no definite D call. The CDR3 runs 13 residues. CDR1 SGHTS and CDR2 YDEGEE come from the germline V gene. Trimming removed 4 bases at V and 9 bases at J, with 15 bases between. CDR3 loop: CASSAHPLGTQYF. In nucleotides, the CDR3 is TGTGCCAGCAGCGCCCACCCCCTGGGCACGCAGTATTTT. The full variable domain, its missing parts supplied by reference TRBV5-8 and TRBJ2-3, is EAGVTQSPTHLIKTRGQQATLRCSPISGHTSVYWYQQALGLGLQFLLWYDEGEERNRGNFPPRFSGRQFPNYSSELNVNALELEDSALYLCASSAHPLGTQYFGPGTRLTVL.

The chain is built from TRBV4-2 and TRBJ2-5; D is possibly TRBD1 (6 bases). The length of the CDR3 is 13 residues. Trimming removed 1 base at V and 4 bases at J, with 7 bases between. The V gene's germline CDR1 is LGHNA and CDR2 YNFKEQ. The CDR3 nucleotides read TGTGCCAGCAGCCAAGGGGGGCGAGAGACCCAGTACTTC. It is translated as CASSQGGRETQYF.

The rearrangement links TRBV7-2 to TRBJ2-2, with TRBD2 matching 7 bases. CDR3 size: 15 residues. The V and J ends lost 3 bases and 0 bases, in that order; junction bases with no gene match: 1. The germline gives CDR1 SGHTA, CDR2 FQGNSA. CDR3 sequence reads: CASSFSGSNTGELFF. CDR3 bases: TGTGCCAGCAGCTTTAGCGGGTCGAACACCGGGGAGCTGTTTTTT.

This clone was seen a single time. The V gene is TRBV4-1, the J gene TRBJ2-2; maybe TRBD1 (6 bases). The CDR3 extends over 17 amino acids. The V end lost 3 bases, the J end lost 3 bases, and 17 bases lay between the germline ends. CDR1 is MGHRA and CDR2 is YSYEKL in the germline V gene. CDR3 loop: CASSHPKGQGDTGELFF. For the CDR3, the DNA is TGCGCCAGCAGCCACCCCAAGGGACAAGGTGACACCGGGGAGCTGTTTTTT.

In this sample, this clone turned up a few times. The chain carries TRBV5-1 and TRBJ1-1, with a possible D match to TRBD1 (5 bases). V was cut by 7 bases and J by 0 bases, with 10 bases left in between. This CDR3 contains 13 residues. Germline lookup yields CDR1 SGHRS and CDR2 YFSETQ. The CDR3 sequence: CASWLTVNTEAFF. The CDR3, as DNA: TGCGCCAGCTGGTTGACAGTGAACACTGAAGCTTTCTTT.

The chain carries TRBV10-1 and TRBJ1-1, with D maybe TRBD1 (6 bases). CDR1 WNHNN and CDR2 SYGVQD come from the germline V gene (reference sequence). V lost 2 bases and J 7 bases, leaving 11 bases between the germline ends. The CDR3 length is 13 residues. In DNA, the CDR3 is TGCGCCAGCAGTGAGCGGGGGCGAGGTGAAGCTTTCTTT. Translation gives CASSERGRGEAFF.

The rearrangement uses TRBV19 and TRBJ2-5; D uncertain. In germline, CDR1 is LNHDA, CDR2 SQIVND (reference sequence). V was pared by 1 base and J by 2 bases, with 8 bases between. The CDR3 is 14 residues long. The CDR3 region is CASSIGPGQETQYF. CDR3 sequence (DNA): TGTGCCAGTAGTATAGGTCCCGGACAAGAGACCCAGTACTTC. The entire variable domain, with the rest obtained from reference TRBV19 and TRBJ2-5, is as follows: DGGITQSPKYLFRKEGQNVTLSCEQNLNHDAMYWYRQDPGQGLRLIYYSQIVNDFQKGDIAEGYSVSREKKESFPLTVTSAQKNPTAFYLCASSIGPGQETQYFGPGTRLLVL.

As regards this clone: This specimen includes other DNA sequences encoding the same CDR3. V gene TRBV5-1 combines with J gene TRBJ2-3; TRBD2 matches at 7 bases. The germline V gene encodes CDR1 SGHRS and CDR2 YFSETQ. Trimming at V came to 4 bases and at J to 4 bases, leaving 6 bases not matched to a gene. The CDR3 sequence is 14 residues long. CDR3 sequence: CASSPGGGADTQYF. The CDR3 DNA follows: TGCGCCAGCAGCCCCGGCGGGGGAGCAGATACGCAGTATTTT.

The chain carries TRBV5-1 and TRBJ2-5; D remains unclear. The CDR3 is 14 amino acids. CDR1 and CDR2 from the germline V gene are SGHRS and YFSETQ. Trimming cost V 0 bases and J 1 base, with 7 bases left between them. CDR3 loop: CASSLGDFQETQYF. Here the CDR3 DNA reads TGCGCCAGCAGCTTGGGGGATTTCCAAGAGACCCAGTACTTC.

The rearrangement joins TRBV5-1 to TRBJ1-2; a possible D gene is TRBD1 (5 bases). This CDR3 region has 14 residues. Germline values: CDR1 SGHRS, CDR2 YFSETQ. V dropped 7 bases and J dropped 0 bases, with 13 bases sitting between them. The CDR3 is CASRPTVSNYGYTF. In nucleotides, the CDR3 is TGCGCCAGCCGTCCGACAGTGTCTAACTATGGCTACACCTTC.

This clone has only one observation. This chain joins TRBV7-2 and TRBJ2-7; D might be TRBD1 (6 bases). There are 14 residues in the CDR3. The ends were cut back, 1 base at V and 6 bases at J, with 13 bases in the middle. Germline lookup yields CDR1 SGHTA and CDR2 FQGNSA. The DNA of the CDR3 is TGTGCCAGCAGCTTAGGGGGGCCCCCAGGCGAGCAGTACTTC. As protein: CASSLGGPPGEQYF.

The CDR3 DNA reads TGTGCCAGCACCCCGGGACAGAGCTCCTACGAGCAGTACTTC. It yields the protein CASTPGQSSYEQYF. The chain carries TRBV7-9 and TRBJ2-7; 7 bases map to TRBD1. CDR3 size: 14 residues. Trimming removed 7 bases from V and 0 bases from J; junction bases left unmatched: 6. CDR1 and CDR2 (germline): SEHNR, FQNEAQ (reference sequence).

V usage is TRBV30 and J usage is TRBJ2-3; TRBD2 aligns across 9 bases. Germline V lookup: CDR1 GTSNPN, CDR2 SVGIG (reference sequence). Trimming at V came to 2 bases and at J to 3 bases, leaving 12 bases not matched to a gene. This CDR3 contains 17 residues. The CDR3 nucleotides are TGTGCCTGGAGTACCAAGCCTAGCGGGGTGAGGACAGATACGCAGTATTTT. It is translated as CAWSTKPSGVRTDTQYF.